This paragraph reports one T cell receptor (beta chain). The antigen is unknown. Regions amplified from RNA transcripts were the TCR beta CDR3 regions. A set of HTBI primers served as the primers for a first-round RT-PCR of the TCR CDR3. TCRdb reanalysed the multiplex PCR reads using MiXCR and keeps one entry per CDR3 protein. The sample includes about 640,000 distinct CDR3 sequences, 20% to 25% of them seen just once. For ophthalmopathy patients, the Clinical Activity Score was at least 3 and the NOSPECS grade at least 4; duration was under 3 months. Based on clinical symptoms, serum thyroxine and TRAb, thyroid ultrasound and orbital computed tomography, diagnoses were reached. These data are taken from a study of T cells in Graves' hyperthyroidism and ophthalmopathy. Study results and caveats: The model anticipated ophthalmopathy a median about six months pre-onset. Stable hyperthyroidism was told apart from ophthalmopathy by a model built on 13 V-J features.

The receptor's source is a man aged 30 to 45 with Graves' ophthalmopathy. The sequenced sample was blood.

CDR3 bases: TGTGCCAGCAGCCCTGAACAGGAAACCCACGAGCAGTACTTC. Translation: CASSPEQETHEQYF. This chain joins TRBV7-6 and TRBJ2-7; D may be TRBD1 (5 bases). V was cut by 5 bases and J by 5 bases, with 16 bases left in between. The germline gives CDR1 SGHVS, CDR2 FNYEAQ. The CDR3 totals 14 residues.